A selection of T cell receptor beta chains follows, all from one sample in a study of CD8 T cells in ankylosing spondylitis. TCRdb reprocessed the 5' RACE reads with MiXCR, giving one entry per CDR3 protein. The sample has about 42,000 distinct CDR3 sequences, more than 3% seen once. Specimen: blood, either unsorted or a sorted T cell fraction (not recorded which). These receptors were obtained from a female donor with ankylosing spondylitis or in good health (not recorded which). The CDR3 runs from the conserved cysteine through the conserved F or W. Each record gives: J gene, V gene, CDR3 length, clone size, D gene, CDR3 protein, CDR3 DNA. A D gene is named only where the DNA matches it firmly. Only part of the rows carry a size: once, few, many, or a class if the clone is expanded.

TRBJ2-2 TRBV9 15 many . CASSVTGQYTGELFF TGTGCCAGCAGCGTTACAGGACAGTACACCGGGGAGCTGTTTTTT
TRBJ1-2 TRBV9 14 many TRBD1 CASSLRGTGDGYTF TGTGCCAGCAGCCTCCGAGGGACAGGGGATGGCTACACCTTC
TRBJ2-3 TRBV9 14 many TRBD1 CASSLSRGRDTQYF TGTGCCAGCAGCCTTTCTAGGGGGCGGGATACGCAGTATTTT
TRBJ2-5 TRBV9 13 medium-sized . CASSPPGRGTQYF TGTGCCAGCAGCCCACCGGGACGAGGCACCCAGTACTTC
TRBJ1-3 TRBV9 16 medium-sized . CASSVDPGFSGNTIYF TGTGCCAGCAGCGTAGATCCCGGATTCTCTGGAAACACCATATATTTT
TRBJ2-3 TRBV9 14 many . CASSVETDTDTQYF TGTGCCAGCAGCGTAGAAACAGACACAGATACGCAGTATTTT
TRBJ2-3 TRBV9 15 many . CASSVRPGGTDTQYF TGTGCCAGCAGCGTCCGCCCCGGGGGCACAGATACGCAGTATTTT
TRBJ1-5 TRBV9 14 few . CASSPGNSNQPQHF TGTGCCAGCAGCCCAGGGAATAGCAATCAGCCCCAGCATTTT
TRBJ1-6 TRBV9 15 many . CASSPGTLGNSPLHF TGTGCCAGCAGCCCCGGGACTCTTGGTAATTCACCCCTCCACTTT
TRBJ2-7 TRBV9 13 many . CASSTGVSYEQYF TGTGCCAGCAGCACGGGGGTGAGCTACGAGCAGTACTTC
TRBJ1-2 TRBV9 12 many . CASSAEGYGYTF TGTGCCAGCAGCGCTGAAGGGTATGGCTACACCTTC
TRBJ2-2 TRBV9 16 many TRBD1 CASSVGPGGPTGELFF TGTGCCAGCAGCGTAGGTCCAGGGGGCCCCACCGGGGAGCTGTTTTTT
TRBJ2-2 TRBV9 15 . . CASSVFSHGTGELFF TGTGCCAGCAGCGTGTTCAGCCACGGGACCGGGGAGCTGTTTTTT
TRBJ2-3 TRBV9 16 . TRBD2 CASSGLAGGRTDTQYF TGTGCCAGCAGCGGACTAGCGGGGGGTCGGACAGATACGCAGTATTTT
TRBJ1-1 TRBV9 12 many . CASSVVNGEAFF TGTGCCAGCAGCGTAGTGAATGGTGAAGCTTTCTTT
TRBJ2-5 TRBV9 12 many . CASMGEGETQYF TGTGCCAGCATGGGTGAAGGAGAGACCCAGTACTTC
TRBJ2-5 TRBV9 15 many . CASSVSATFQETQYF TGTGCCAGCAGCGTTAGCGCTACCTTCCAAGAGACCCAGTACTTC
TRBJ2-5 TRBV9 15 . . CASSPAGLVQETQYF TGTGCCAGCAGCCCCGCGGGCCTAGTACAAGAGACCCAGTACTTC
TRBJ2-3 TRBV9 15 . TRBD1 CASSAPGQGTDTQYF TGTGCCAGCAGCGCTCCGGGACAGGGAACAGATACGCAGTATTTT
TRBJ1-4 TRBV9 15 many . CASSLDQATNEKLFF TGTGCCAGCAGCCTAGACCAGGCGACTAATGAAAAACTGTTTTTT
TRBJ2-1 TRBV9 13 many TRBD2 CASSVALAGVEFF TGTGCCAGCAGCGTAGCACTAGCGGGGGTGGAGTTCTTC
TRBJ1-2 TRBV9 13 many . CASSVEVGYGYTF TGTGCCAGCAGCGTAGAGGTTGGCTATGGCTACACCTTC
TRBJ2-1 TRBV9 15 many . CASSPIGGRRNEQFF TGTGCCAGCAGCCCAATTGGGGGGCGACGCAATGAGCAGTTCTTC
TRBJ2-5 TRBV9 16 many . CASSVGADPIQETQYF TGTGCCAGCAGCGTAGGTGCGGACCCCATACAAGAGACCCAGTACTTC
TRBJ2-2 TRBV9 14 few TRBD1 CASRGQGAIGELFF TGTGCCAGCAGGGGACAGGGGGCAATCGGGGAGCTGTTTTTT
TRBJ2-6 TRBV9 14 many . CASSPLTTANVLTF TGTGCCAGCAGCCCTTTGACCACCGCCAACGTCCTGACTTTC
TRBJ2-1 TRBV9 16 few TRBD2 CASSSRLAGGDNEQFF TGTGCCAGCAGCAGCCGTCTAGCGGGGGGGGACAATGAGCAGTTCTTC
TRBJ2-5 TRBV9 15 many TRBD1 CASSTQGIVGETQYF TGTGCCAGCAGCACACAGGGGATCGTTGGCGAGACCCAGTACTTC
TRBJ2-5 TRBV9 15 many . CASSVGAGGPETQYF TGTGCCAGCAGCGTAGGTGCAGGTGGTCCAGAGACCCAGTACTTC
TRBJ2-3 TRBV9 17 medium-sized TRBD1 CASSAGTALASTDTQYF TGTGCCAGCAGCGCCGGGACAGCCTTAGCTAGCACAGATACGCAGTATTTT
TRBJ1-1 TRBV9 15 medium-sized TRBD1 CASSVDGTGRLGAFF TGTGCCAGCAGCGTAGACGGGACAGGGCGTCTCGGAGCTTTCTTT
TRBJ1-1 TRBV9 14 many TRBD1 CASSVSGGNTEAFF TGTGCCAGCAGCGTCTCAGGGGGTAACACTGAAGCTTTCTTT
TRBJ1-1 TRBV9 14 many . CASSLGLENTEAFF TGTGCCAGCAGCCTAGGCCTGGAGAACACTGAAGCTTTCTTT
TRBJ1-5 TRBV7-4 16 many . CASSLAVDRRDQPQHF TGTGCCAGCAGCTTAGCTGTAGACAGAAGGGATCAGCCCCAGCATTTT
TRBJ2-1 TRBV9 16 many TRBD1 CASSGTGNRYYNEQFF TGTGCCAGCAGCGGGACAGGGAACCGATACTACAATGAGCAGTTCTTC
TRBJ2-1 TRBV9 13 many . CASSVGLPGEQFF TGTGCCAGCAGCGTAGGCCTACCCGGTGAGCAGTTCTTC
TRBJ2-3 TRBV9 16 many TRBD2 CASSVEVGGSTDTQYF TGTGCCAGCAGCGTAGAGGTGGGGGGGAGCACAGATACGCAGTATTTT
TRBJ1-2 TRBV9 12 many . CASSGTVYGYTF TGTGCCAGCAGCGGGACAGTTTATGGCTACACCTTC
TRBJ2-2 TRBV9 16 few . CASSVVVRADTGELFF TGTGCCAGCAGCGTAGTGGTGAGGGCGGACACCGGGGAGCTGTTTTTT
TRBJ2-7 TRBV9 15 few TRBD2 CASSVGTSGPYEQYF TGTGCCAGCAGCGTAGGGACTAGCGGCCCCTACGAGCAGTACTTC